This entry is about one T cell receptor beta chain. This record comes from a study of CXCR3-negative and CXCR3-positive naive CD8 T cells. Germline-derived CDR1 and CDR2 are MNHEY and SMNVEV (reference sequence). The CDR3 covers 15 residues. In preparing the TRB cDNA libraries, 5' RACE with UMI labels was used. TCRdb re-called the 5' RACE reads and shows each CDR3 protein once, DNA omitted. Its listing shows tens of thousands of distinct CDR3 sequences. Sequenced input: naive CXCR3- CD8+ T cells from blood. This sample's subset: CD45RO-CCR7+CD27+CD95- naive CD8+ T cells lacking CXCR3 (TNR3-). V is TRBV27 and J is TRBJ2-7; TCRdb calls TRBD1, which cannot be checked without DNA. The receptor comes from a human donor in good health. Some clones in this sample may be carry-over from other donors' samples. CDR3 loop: CASSSPGQGIYEQYF.